The 7 T cell receptor beta chains given below trace back to one sample, sequenced in a study of cytomegalovirus exposure and HLA in healthy donors. Researchers ran the PCR with 60 Vbeta and 13 Jbeta primers. The method was immunoSEQ multiplex PCR; TCRdb's version includes in-frame clones alone and lacks a portion of them. The sample includes about 180,000 clones, roughly 78% seen only once; the top ten take approximately 13%. What was sequenced was PBMCs. All receptors come from a woman aged 50 to 65 in good health and CMV-seropositive.

The rearrangement uses TRBV5-1 and TRBJ2-3; D is uncertain. The V and J ends lost 4 bases and 0 bases respectively, with 9 bases between them. The length of the CDR3 is 14 residues. Germline assignment: CDR1 SGHRS and CDR2 YFSETQ. The CDR3 DNA follows: TGCGCCAGCAGCCTATCCGAGAGCACAGATACGCAGTATTTT. Residues: CASSLSESTDTQYF.

The CDR3 DNA sequence: TGTGCCAGCAGCTTGGGACTAGTCACAGATACGCAGTATTTT. It is translated as CASSLGLVTDTQYF. This chain connects TRBV5-8 to TRBJ2-3, with a possible D match to TRBD2 (6 bases). Trimming took 0 bases from V and 2 from J, leaving 7 bases between them. The CDR3 extends over 14 amino acids. Germline V gives CDR1 SGHTS, CDR2 YDEGEE.

The rearrangement uses TRBV30 and TRBJ1-1; D is possibly TRBD1 (5 bases). This CDR3 has 16 amino acids. CDR1 and CDR2 from the germline V gene are GTSNPN and SVGIG (reference sequence). Trimming took 2 bases from V and 4 from J, leaving 20 bases between them. CDR3: CAWSRGRVRSGTEAFF. CDR3 nucleotide sequence: TGTGCCTGGAGTAGAGGCAGGGTCAGATCGGGCACTGAAGCTTTCTTT.

This rearrangement joins TRBV5-1 to TRBJ2-1, with TRBD2 identical over 8 bases. There are 16 residues in the CDR3. Germline CDR1 is SGHRS and CDR2 is YFSETQ. The junction had 10 bases not matched to a gene; V was cut back by 3 bases and J by 5 bases. Here the CDR3 reads CASSSSLGRANNEQFF. The CDR3 DNA reads TGCGCCAGCAGCTCATCCCTCGGGAGGGCAAACAATGAGCAGTTCTTC.

The chain has TRBV10-1 and TRBJ2-1; D call uncertain. The germline V gene has CDR1 WNHNN and CDR2 SYGVQD (reference sequence). The CDR3 contains 15 residues. Trimming removed 3 bases from V and 9 bases from J, with 18 bases in between. The DNA of the CDR3 is TGCGCCAGCAGTGACCAGACGGGTGCGTTCGGTGAGCAGTTCTTC. This gives the protein CASSDQTGAFGEQFF.

CDR3 residues: CASSNLDSPSSYEQYF. The CDR3 DNA follows: TGTGCCAGCAGTAACCTGGACAGCCCCTCTTCCTACGAGCAGTACTTC. The V gene is TRBV2, the J gene TRBJ2-7, with D perhaps matching TRBD1 (6 bases). This CDR3 comprises 16 residues. In germline, CDR1 is SNHLY, CDR2 FYNNEI. The V gene lost 5 bases and the J gene lost 1 base, with 18 bases spanning the gap.

The chain uses TRBV19 and TRBJ1-2, with 7 bases fitting TRBD1. CDR3 length equals 15 residues. Germline V CDR1 and CDR2: LNHDA, SQIVND (reference sequence). Germline trimming cut 8 bases from V and 1 base from J; bases unmatched to any gene: 10. CDR3 residues: CASHILHRGNYGYTF. In nucleotides, the CDR3 is TGTGCCAGTCATATCCTTCACAGGGGTAACTATGGCTACACCTTC.